This passage covers 31 T cell receptor beta chains from one sample sequenced in a study of T cells in Graves' hyperthyroidism and ophthalmopathy (dated by TCRdb to the late 2010s). Library prep was done by multiplex PCR. The sequencer was an Illumina HiSeq 2000. The TCR beta CDR3 regions were amplified from the RNA transcripts. The TCR CDR3 was subjected to a first round of RT-PCR using the HTBI primer set and the Qiagen OneStep RT-PCR kit. Using fastp trimming at Q25 and MiXCR clonotype assembly, TCRdb reanalyzed the public sequencing data and kept in-frame beta chains. Every CDR3 protein is listed once, alongside the most common genes and DNA of its rows. The sample table records over 400,000 distinct CDR3 sequences; roughly 14% of these occur just once. Roughly an eighth of the sample comes from the top ten. Input material: blood. The source of these receptors is a man between 18 and 29 years old with Graves' ophthalmopathy.

The V call is TRBV4-1, the J call TRBJ1-2; 8 bases agree with TRBD1. J gave up 1 base and V 1 base, and 2 bases lay outside the gene matches. Germline CDR1 and CDR2: MGHRA and YSYEKL. The CDR3 runs to 15 residues. The CDR3 coding sequence is TGCGCCAGCAGCCAAGTACAGGGGGGTAACTATGGCTACACCTTC. Encoded protein: CASSQVQGGNYGYTF.

In DNA form, the CDR3 reads TGCAGCGGGGCCGAAGGAGGGAACACTGAAGCTTTCTTT. Its protein is CSGAEGGNTEAFF. The V gene is TRBV29-1, the J gene TRBJ1-1; no reliable D call. Germline CDR1 and CDR2: SQVTM and ANQGSEA. The CDR3 length is 13 residues. V was shortened by 7 bases and J by 1 base, with 13 bases between the two germline ends.

This clonotype was detected ten times or more. The chain links TRBV5-1 to TRBJ1-1; 8 bases map to TRBD1. The trim removed 0 bases at V and 4 bases at J, leaving 8 bases unmatched. The V gene's germline CDR1 is SGHRS and CDR2 YFSETQ. The CDR3 is 16 amino acids. CDR3 DNA sequence: TGCGCCAGCAGCTTGGCCGGGACAGGAGCTCTCACTGAAGCTTTCTTT. Its translation is CASSLAGTGALTEAFF. The full variable domain, with the rest looked up from reference TRBV5-1 and TRBJ1-1, is KAGVTQTPRYLIKTRGQQVTLSCSPISGHRSVSWYQQTPGQGLQFLFEYFSETQRNKGNFPGRFSGRQFSNSRSEMNVSTLELGDSALYLCASSLAGTGALTEAFFGQGTRLTVV.

This clonotype was counted at least ten times. The chain links TRBV6-1 to TRBJ1-1; no definite D call. Per the germline V gene, CDR1 is MNHNS and CDR2 is SASEGT. V lost 5 bases to trimming and J lost 0 bases, with 10 bases between them. The CDR3 length is 14 residues. The CDR3 DNA reads as TGTGCCAGCAGTTTAGCATACGTGAACACTGAAGCTTTCTTT. This translates into CASSLAYVNTEAFF.

This clonotype was recorded at least ten times. The rearrangement uses TRBV12-3 or TRBV12-4 and TRBJ2-5; a possible D gene is TRBD2 (5 bases). The V and J ends lost 2 bases and 1 base respectively, with 11 bases between them. The CDR3 has 15 amino acids. The CDR3 bases are TGTGCCAGCAGTTTACGAAGCGGATCCCAAGAGACCCAGTACTTC. Translated: CASSLRSGSQETQYF.

This clonotype was observed at least ten times. V gene TRBV27 combines with J gene TRBJ2-3; 9 bases align to TRBD2. Looked up from germline, CDR1 is MNHEY and CDR2 is SMNVEV (reference sequence). This CDR3 region has 15 residues. Trimming cost V 4 bases and J 4 bases; bases outside gene matches: 6. The CDR3 nucleotides are TGTGCCAGCAGTTGGGGTAGCGGGAGCCCAGATACGCAGTATTTT. Protein product: CASSWGSGSPDTQYF.

Points on this clonotype: A read error may account for a junction end that differs from germline. The J gene is TRBJ1-2, the V gene TRBV13; tentative D call: TRBD1 (5 bases). Germline loops: CDR1 PRHDT, CDR2 FYEKMQ (reference sequence). The CDR3 contains 13 residues. DNA of the CDR3: TGTGCCAGCAGCCGGGGGAACCTTTGGGGCTGCACCTTC. Its translation is CASSRGNLWGCTF.

In its sample, this clonotype was seen a few times. The chain couples TRBV7-2 to TRBJ1-4; TRBD1 matches 7 bases. The V segment lost 5 bases and the J segment 8 bases; nucleotides outside the gene matches: 8. CDR1 is SGHTA, CDR2 FQGNSA, per germline. The CDR3 is made up of 14 amino acids. CDR3 sequence (DNA): TGTGCCAGCAGCCCCCAGACAGGGCTCGAAAAACTGTTTTTT. Protein product: CASSPQTGLEKLFF.

This clonotype was seen ten or more times. This sequence joins TRBV20-1 and TRBJ2-5, with 12 bases fitting TRBD1. Trimming cost V 6 bases and J 4 bases; bases outside gene matches: 6. Germline lookup yields CDR1 DFQATT and CDR2 SNEGSKA (reference sequence). The CDR3 is 14 residues long. The CDR3 coding sequence is TGCAGTGCGGGGACAGGGGGCTTGAGAGAGACCCAGTACTTC. As protein: CSAGTGGLRETQYF.

This clonotype showed up many times. The chain uses TRBV11-2 and TRBJ1-1; D gene ambiguous. V was cut by 5 bases and J by 0 bases, with 10 bases left in between. Germline V gene sequence: CDR1 SGHAT, CDR2 FQNNGV. The CDR3 runs to 14 residues. The CDR3 DNA reads TGTGCCAGCAGCCTCTACGCGGTGAACACTGAAGCTTTCTTT. This encodes CASSLYAVNTEAFF.

This clonotype was found many times. The rearrangement uses TRBV13 and TRBJ2-1, with unresolved D. The V end lost 3 bases, the J end lost 0 bases, and 9 bases lay between the germline ends. The CDR3 totals 15 residues. Germline assignment: CDR1 PRHDT and CDR2 FYEKMQ (reference sequence). The CDR3 coding sequence is TGTGCCAGCAGCTTTCGTTTGAGCTCCTACAATGAGCAGTTCTTC. It encodes CASSFRLSSYNEQFF.

In this sample, this clonotype turned up many times. The rearrangement joins TRBV9 to TRBJ2-7; TRBD2 matches at 8 bases. Germline-derived CDR1 and CDR2 are SGDLS and YYNGEE. V trimming: 2 bases; J trimming: 6 bases; junction bases outside the gene matches: 4. The length of the CDR3 is 13 residues. CDR3 sequence: CASSVSGRSEQYF. DNA for the CDR3: TGTGCCAGCAGCGTCAGCGGGAGATCCGAGCAGTACTTC. Combining the CDR3 with reference TRBV9 and TRBJ2-7 gives the whole variable domain DSGVTQTPKHLITATGQRVTLRCSPRSGDLSVYWYQQSLDQGLQFLIQYYNGEERAKGNILERFSAQQFPDLHSELNLSSLELGDSALYFCASSVSGRSEQYFGPGTRLTVT.

The chain is built from TRBV5-1 and TRBJ2-5; D might be TRBD2 (6 bases). Trimming pared 1 base from V and 4 bases from J, leaving 14 bases between. In germline, CDR1 is SGHRS, CDR2 YFSETQ. The CDR3 contains 15 residues. CDR3 protein: CASSLQEGWVETQYF. DNA for the CDR3: TGCGCCAGCAGCTTGCAGGAGGGCTGGGTAGAGACCCAGTACTTC.

J is TRBJ1-2 and V is TRBV19; weak D call: TRBD1 (6 bases). This CDR3 region has 16 residues. Trimming left V 5 bases short and J 4 bases short, with 20 bases between. CDR1 and CDR2 (germline): LNHDA, SQIVND (reference sequence). CDR3 sequence reads: CASSYRPGASLYGYTF. The CDR3 nucleotides read TGTGCCAGTAGTTATCGTCCGGGGGCCTCCCTCTATGGCTACACCTTC.

Comments on this clonotype: A read error may be the cause here, since a much bigger clone is one base away. The chain recombines TRBV6-1 with TRBJ2-7; 9 positions agree with TRBD2. Germline V gene data show CDR1 as MNHNS and CDR2 as SASEGT. The CDR3 has 16 residues. CDR3 in DNA: TGTGCCAGCAGTGTAGGTGCGGCTAGCGGGATCTACGAGCAGCACTTC. Translation: CASSVGAASGIYEQHF.

This clonotype was counted only a few times. The rearrangement uses TRBV6-1 and TRBJ2-5, with 11 bases identical to TRBD2. From germline, CDR1 is MNHNS and CDR2 SASEGT. This CDR3 comprises 18 residues. J was trimmed by 1 base and V by 6 bases; bases with no gene match: 13. CDR3 sequence reads: CASSPIFLAGGSQETQYF. DNA of the CDR3: TGTGCCAGCAGCCCAATTTTTCTAGCGGGAGGCTCCCAAGAGACCCAGTACTTC.

Ten or more counts support this clonotype. The chain links TRBV3-1 to TRBJ1-5, with D perhaps matching TRBD1 (5 bases). CDR1 and CDR2 from the germline V gene are LGHDT and YNNKEL (reference sequence). Trimming took off 4 bases at V and 0 bases at J, with 13 bases between the two ends. The CDR3 contains 16 residues. CDR3 coding DNA: TGTGCCAGCAGCCCCGGGGACCCGTATAGCAATCAGCCCCAGCATTTT. This encodes CASSPGDPYSNQPQHF. The variable domain in full, with the rest retrieved from reference TRBV3-1 and TRBJ1-5, is DTAVSQTPKYLVTQMGNDKSIKCEQNLGHDTMYWYKQDSKKFLKIMFSYNNKELIINETVPNRFSPKSPDKAHLNLHINSLELGDSAVYFCASSPGDPYSNQPQHFGDGTRLSIL.

This clonotype has ten or more counts. The rearrangement links TRBV30 to TRBJ1-1; D uncertain. The CDR3 has 12 amino acids. With 4 bases removed from V and 0 bases from J, the gap between germline ends came to 6 bases. Germline assignment: CDR1 GTSNPN and CDR2 SVGIG (reference sequence). The CDR3: CAWTHMNTEAFF. The CDR3 DNA reads as TGTGCCTGGACCCACATGAACACTGAAGCTTTCTTT.

This clonotype was seen ten or more times. The chain has TRBV12-5 and TRBJ1-6; perhaps TRBD1 as D (6 bases). CDR3 length: 14 residues. Per germline, CDR1 LGHNT and CDR2 FRNRAP. V was clipped by 5 bases and J by 8 bases, with 13 bases between them. CDR3 coding DNA: TGTGCTAGTGGTCTAGAGACAGGTCATTCACCCCTCCACTTT. This gives the protein CASGLETGHSPLHF.

This chain links TRBV24-1 with TRBJ2-5; D not resolved. CDR1 and CDR2 (germline): KGHDR, SFDVKD. The ends were cut back, 4 bases at V and 5 bases at J, with 16 bases in the middle. The CDR3 covers 15 residues. The CDR3 nucleotides are TGTGCCACCAGTGACCCCGATTATCTGAGGGAGACCCAGTACTTC. Its protein is CATSDPDYLRETQYF.

The table lists this clonotype with many counts. The V and J genes are TRBV27 and TRBJ2-7, with 9 bases lining up with TRBD1. The CDR3 covers 15 residues. V gave up 6 bases and J gave up 3 bases; unmatched junction bases: 9. Per the germline V gene, CDR1 is MNHEY and CDR2 is SMNVEV (reference sequence). The CDR3 spells CASSLGGQGYYEQYF. The CDR3 region has the DNA TGTGCCAGCAGCTTAGGGGGACAGGGTTACTACGAGCAGTACTTC.

This clonotype showed up many times. The CDR3 nucleotides are TGTGCCTGGAGTGTACACGGGGGCGGTAACTATGGCTACACCTTC. The encoded protein is CAWSVHGGGNYGYTF. This chain joins TRBV30 and TRBJ1-2; D might be TRBD1 (6 bases). Trimming shortened V by 0 bases and J by 1 base, and 12 bases separated the two germline ends. Germline V lookup: CDR1 GTSNPN, CDR2 SVGIG (reference sequence). The CDR3 loop spans 15 amino acids.

This clonotype appeared many times. The chain links TRBV25-1 to TRBJ2-1; 12 bases align to TRBD2. The ends lost 4 bases at V and 8 bases at J; junction bases unmatched: 15. The germline gives CDR1 MGHDK, CDR2 SYGVNS. This CDR3 contains 18 residues. The CDR3 DNA follows: TGTGCCAGCAGTGGCGGACTAGCGGGGCCTCGGGGTTACGATGAGCAGTTCTTC. This gives the protein CASSGGLAGPRGYDEQFF.

The V gene is TRBV5-1, the J gene TRBJ1-5; D gene unclear. The V end lost 0 bases, the J end lost 7 bases, and 14 bases lay between the germline ends. The CDR3 contains 15 residues. Germline lookup yields CDR1 SGHRS and CDR2 YFSETQ. The CDR3 bases are TGCGCCAGCAGCTTGGTTAGGCGGCCTAGGCAGCCCCAGCATTTT. This codes for CASSLVRRPRQPQHF. The full variable domain, in which reference TRBV5-1 and TRBJ1-5 provide the parts outside the CDR3, is KAGVTQTPRYLIKTRGQQVTLSCSPISGHRSVSWYQQTPGQGLQFLFEYFSETQRNKGNFPGRFSGRQFSNSRSEMNVSTLELGDSALYLCASSLVRRPRQPQHFGDGTRLSIL.

V and J are TRBV24-1 and TRBJ2-3, with 10 bases matching TRBD2. J gave up 5 bases and V 9 bases, and 10 bases lay outside the gene matches. Germline V gene data show CDR1 as KGHDR and CDR2 as SFDVKD. The CDR3 length is 15 residues. This CDR3 reads CATSTLAGELDTQYF. Written as DNA, the CDR3 is TGTGCCACCTCCACCCTAGCGGGGGAATTAGATACGCAGTATTTT.

This clonotype appeared a few times. The chain uses TRBV20-1 and TRBJ2-1, with TRBD2 matching 12 bases. This CDR3 contains 17 residues. With 0 bases clipped from V and 6 bases from J, the junction kept 9 bases outside the gene matches. CDR1 is DFQATT, CDR2 SNEGSKA, per germline (reference sequence). CDR3 residues: CSARDPRLAGEGNEQFF. CDR3 nucleotides: TGCAGTGCTAGAGATCCCAGACTAGCGGGAGAGGGCAATGAGCAGTTCTTC.

This chain connects TRBV15 to TRBJ1-5, with D uncertain. The CDR3 is 15 amino acids. Trimming stripped 3 bases from V and 1 base from J, with 10 bases between. Germline CDR1 and CDR2: LNHNV and YYDKDF (reference sequence). In nucleotides, the CDR3 is TGTGCCACCAGCAGTGATACGGGAAGCAATCAGCCCCAGCATTTT. Residues: CATSSDTGSNQPQHF.

Worth noting for this clonotype: This sequence may be a read error, since a much larger clone differs from it by one base. V usage is TRBV7-2 and J usage is TRBJ1-6, with D tentatively TRBD1 (5 bases). Germline V gene sequence: CDR1 SGHTA, CDR2 FQGNSA. This CDR3 comprises 15 residues. The CDR3 DNA reads TGTGCCCGCAGCTTAGGTGGGGGAGAAAATTCACCCCTCCACTTT. Translating gives CARSLGGGENSPLHF. Combining the CDR3 with reference TRBV7-2 and TRBJ1-6 gives the whole variable domain GAGVSQSPSNKVTEKGKDVELRCDPISGHTALYWYRQSLGQGLEFLIYFQGNSAPDKSGLPSDRFSAERTGGSVSTLTIQRTQQEDSAVYLCARSLGGGENSPLHFGNGTRLTVT.

This clonotype was observed at least ten times. The chain recombines TRBV6-1 with TRBJ1-1, with 10 bases that match TRBD1. Trimming took 6 bases from V and 4 from J; bases not matched to a gene: 5. Germline V gene lookup returns CDR1 MNHNS and CDR2 SASEGT. CDR3 size: 14 residues. Here the CDR3 reads CASRVDRGLTEAFF. The CDR3 DNA sequence: TGTGCCAGCAGGGTAGACAGGGGGCTCACTGAAGCTTTCTTT.

This clonotype has ten or more counts. The chain is built from TRBV11-2 and TRBJ1-1; D gene ambiguous. Germline lookup yields CDR1 SGHAT and CDR2 FQNNGV. V was shortened by 1 base and J by 11 bases, with 8 bases between the two germline ends. The CDR3 totals 11 residues. This CDR3 is CASSLGFEAFF. DNA of the CDR3: TGTGCCAGCAGCTTAGGGTTTGAGGCTTTCTTT.

This clonotype was recorded many times. This chain joins TRBV20-1 and TRBJ2-1, with D unclear. In germline, CDR1 is DFQATT, CDR2 SNEGSKA (reference sequence). The germline V and J ends were trimmed by 3 bases and 0 bases, with 9 bases remaining between them. The CDR3 consists of 14 residues. CDR3 nucleotide sequence: TGCAGTGCTAGGACCACGAGCTCCTACAATGAGCAGTTCTTC. Its translation: CSARTTSSYNEQFF.